These 26 T cell receptor beta chains were sequenced from one sample in a study of shared clonotypes between healthy human individuals. Assay: immunoSEQ multiplex PCR; the TCRdb copy retains only in-frame clones and omits some. The table has about 480,000 clones, nearly 80% seen once. Sequencing was performed on PBMCs. All receptors derive from a woman between 40 and 50 years old in good health. Some clones in this sample may be carry-over from other donors' samples.

V is TRBV10-1 and J is TRBJ1-4; 10 bases align to TRBD1. The CDR3 length is 16 residues. Germline CDR1 and CDR2: WNHNN and SYGVQD (reference sequence). Trimming at V came to 7 bases and at J to 5 bases, leaving 10 bases not matched to a gene. The CDR3 protein is CASTLGQGRENEKLFF. The CDR3 DNA sequence: TGCGCCAGCACCCTGGGACAGGGGAGGGAGAATGAAAAACTGTTTTTT.

The chain uses TRBV4-1 and TRBJ1-1; D may be TRBD1 (5 bases). From germline, CDR1 is MGHRA and CDR2 YSYEKL. Trimming took off 2 bases at V and 0 bases at J, with 16 bases between the two ends. The CDR3 covers 17 residues. Here the CDR3 reads CASSQLTWGGMNTEAFF. CDR3 coding DNA: TGCGCCAGCAGCCAATTAACGTGGGGGGGGATGAACACTGAAGCTTTCTTT.

The chain couples TRBV11-2 to TRBJ2-7, with TRBD1 matching 10 bases. Germline values: CDR1 SGHAT, CDR2 FQNNGV. Unmatched junction bases numbered 4, after V lost 0 bases and J lost 2 bases. The CDR3 runs 16 residues. In nucleotides, the CDR3 is TGTGCCAGCAGCTTAGATCTGGGGACAGGGGCCTACGAGCAGTACTTC. Protein sequence: CASSLDLGTGAYEQYF.

As to this clone: This sample includes further DNA sequences coding for the same CDR3. The rearrangement joins TRBV5-1 to TRBJ2-1; D unresolved. The CDR3 sequence is 15 residues long. V dropped 0 bases and J dropped 0 bases, with 7 bases sitting between them. CDR1 and CDR2 (germline): SGHRS, YFSETQ. CDR3 sequence reads: CASSLASGSYNEQFF. For the CDR3, the DNA is TGCGCCAGCAGCTTGGCCTCAGGCTCCTACAATGAGCAGTTCTTC.

This chain uses TRBV2 with TRBJ2-2; D gene uncertain. The CDR3 is 13 amino acids. Germline loops: CDR1 SNHLY, CDR2 FYNNEI. Trimming took 5 bases from V and 3 from J, leaving 7 bases between them. The CDR3 DNA is TGTGCCAGCAGTCTTAGAGACACCGGGGAGCTGTTTTTT. Encoded protein: CASSLRDTGELFF.

This clone was counted once. The rearrangement joins TRBV9 to TRBJ1-4, with D possibly matching TRBD1 (6 bases). The CDR3 has 13 residues. The V gene lost 4 bases and the J gene lost 4 bases, with 8 bases spanning the gap. The germline gives CDR1 SGDLS, CDR2 YYNGEE. In DNA form, the CDR3 reads TGTGCCAGCAGCCCAGGGGATAATGAAAAACTGTTTTTT. Amino acid sequence: CASSPGDNEKLFF.

Details on this clone: The same CDR3 arises from other DNA sequences in this sample as well. The chain employs TRBV2 and TRBJ2-7, with a tentative D call TRBD1 (5 bases). The CDR3 has 12 amino acids. Trimming shortened V by 7 bases and J by 1 base, and 8 bases separated the two germline ends. Germline CDR1 reads SNHLY; CDR2 reads FYNNEI. The CDR3 region is CASNRQSYEQYF. CDR3 nucleotides: TGTGCCAGCAACCGACAGTCCTACGAGCAGTACTTC.

As for this clone: One junction end disagrees with the germline gene, perhaps due to a read error. The chain combines TRBV7-8 with TRBJ2-7; 9 bases fit TRBD2. Per the germline V gene, CDR1 is SGHVS and CDR2 is FQNEAQ. The length of the CDR3 is 14 residues. The chain's CDR3 is CASRLAGDSYEQYF. CDR3 in DNA: TGTGCCAGCAGATTAGCGGGAGACTCCTACGAGCAGTACTTC.

This chain uses TRBV5-1 with TRBJ2-7; D not certain. The germline V gene has CDR1 SGHRS and CDR2 YFSETQ. The length of the CDR3 is 13 residues. V was shortened by 0 bases and J by 3 bases, with 7 bases between the two germline ends. CDR3 bases: TGCGCCAGCAGCTTGGAGGGAAGCTACGAGCAGTACTTC. It codes for CASSLEGSYEQYF.

The rearrangement links TRBV6-1 to TRBJ2-3, with D possibly TRBD2 on 6 matching bases. V was clipped by 0 bases and J by 1 base, with 17 bases between them. Germline CDR1 MNHNS, CDR2 SASEGT. The CDR3 is 18 residues long. This CDR3 is CASSEATSLPWGTDTQYF. CDR3 DNA sequence: TGTGCCAGCAGTGAAGCCACTAGCCTACCGTGGGGCACAGATACGCAGTATTTT.

The chain has TRBV5-1 and TRBJ2-7; 9 nucleotides line up with TRBD1. The CDR3 is made up of 13 amino acids. The V gene end was trimmed by 2 bases and the J gene end by 6 bases; junction bases not matched to a gene: 3. Germline values: CDR1 SGHRS, CDR2 YFSETQ. CDR3 loop: CASSLRTGVEQYF. CDR3 bases: TGCGCCAGCAGCTTACGGACAGGGGTCGAGCAGTACTTC.

The chain combines TRBV10-2 with TRBJ2-1; D is unresolved. The length of the CDR3 is 13 residues. Trimming stripped 9 bases from V and 10 bases from J, with 19 bases between. In germline, CDR1 is WSHSY, CDR2 SAAADI. CDR3 sequence (DNA): TGCGCCAGACCGGCCAGCCCGGTAGAAGAGCAGTTCTTC. Translating gives CARPASPVEEQFF.

The CDR3 spells CASSGQVAQPQHF. CDR3 nucleotide sequence: TGTGCCAGCAGTGGACAGGTAGCGCAGCCCCAGCATTTT. The rearrangement joins TRBV28 to TRBJ1-5; 7 nucleotides align to TRBD1. The V segment lost 5 bases and the J segment 7 bases; nucleotides outside the gene matches: 5. The germline gives CDR1 MDHEN, CDR2 SYDVKM. The CDR3 length is 13 residues. The variable domain in full, completed from reference TRBV28 and TRBJ1-5, reads DVKVTQSSRYLVKRTGEKVFLECVQDMDHENMFWYRQDPGLGLRLIYFSYDVKMKEKGDIPEGYSVSREKKERFSLILESASTNQTSMYLCASSGQVAQPQHFGDGTRLSIL.

This chain joins TRBV28 and TRBJ2-7; D is possibly TRBD1 (7 bases). Between the trimmed V and J ends, which lost 3 bases and 4 bases, there was a span of 16 bases. CDR1 is MDHEN, CDR2 SYDVKM, per germline. The CDR3 extends over 15 amino acids. CDR3 bases: TGTGCCAGCAGTTTTGGGGGGACAGCACCTTACGAGCAGTACTTC. Translating it yields CASSFGGTAPYEQYF. Supplemented by reference TRBV28 and TRBJ2-7, the full variable domain reads DVKVTQSSRYLVKRTGEKVFLECVQDMDHENMFWYRQDPGLGLRLIYFSYDVKMKEKGDIPEGYSVSREKKERFSLILESASTNQTSMYLCASSFGGTAPYEQYFGPGTRLTVT.

The chain combines TRBV9 with TRBJ1-5; D may be TRBD1 (6 bases). The CDR3 sequence is 13 residues long. Germline V lookup: CDR1 SGDLS, CDR2 YYNGEE. V was pared by 3 bases and J by 5 bases, with 9 bases between. For the CDR3, the DNA is TGTGCCAGCAGCGGAGGGGGGTATCAGCCCCAGCATTTT. Protein: CASSGGGYQPQHF. Based on the CDR3 plus reference TRBV9 and TRBJ1-5, the full variable domain is DSGVTQTPKHLITATGQRVTLRCSPRSGDLSVYWYQQSLDQGLQFLIQYYNGEERAKGNILERFSAQQFPDLHSELNLSSLELGDSALYFCASSGGGYQPQHFGDGTRLSIL.

Ten or more counts support this clone. The chain recombines TRBV5-4 with TRBJ1-1; TRBD1 is a possible D gene (6 bases). V lost 0 bases and J 5 bases, leaving 8 bases between the germline ends. In germline, CDR1 is SGHNT, CDR2 YYREEE (reference sequence). There are 13 residues in the CDR3. The DNA of the CDR3 is TGTGCCAGCAGCTTGGGCAGGGGAACTGAAGCTTTCTTT. This translates into CASSLGRGTEAFF.

The chain combines TRBV29-1 with TRBJ2-7; D is possibly TRBD2 (6 bases). V was cut by 7 bases and J by 4 bases, with 17 bases left in between. Germline V gene data show CDR1 as SQVTM and CDR2 as ANQGSEA. This CDR3 region has 13 residues. The CDR3 nucleotides read TGCAGCGCCATGGGAGCGGGCCTTTACGAGCAGTACTTC. This codes for CSAMGAGLYEQYF.

The chain has TRBV11-1 and TRBJ2-6; D remains unclear. In germline, CDR1 is SGHAT, CDR2 FQDESV (reference sequence). This CDR3 region has 14 residues. The V end was cut by 3 bases, the J end by 0 bases, with 3 bases between. The CDR3 reads CASSLASGANVLTF. The CDR3 DNA follows: TGTGCCAGCAGCTTGGCCTCTGGGGCCAACGTCCTGACTTTC.

V usage is TRBV10-1 and J usage is TRBJ2-5; 14 positions agree with TRBD2. The V gene end was trimmed by 9 bases and the J gene end by 5 bases; junction bases not matched to a gene: 8. The length of the CDR3 is 15 residues. CDR1 is WNHNN and CDR2 is SYGVQD in the germline V gene (reference sequence). The CDR3, as DNA: TGCGCCAGGGCGGGACTAGCGGGAGTCGGGGAGACCCAGTACTTC. Translating it yields CARAGLAGVGETQYF.

The chain uses TRBV6-4 and TRBJ1-2; D is perhaps TRBD1 (5 bases). This CDR3 contains 13 residues. The ends were cut back, 3 bases at V and 7 bases at J, with 12 bases in the middle. Per the germline V gene, CDR1 is MRHNA and CDR2 is SNTAGT. The CDR3 spells CASSEVRGVGYTF. Here the CDR3 DNA reads TGTGCCAGCAGTGAAGTCAGAGGGGTTGGCTACACCTTC.

The V gene is TRBV2, the J gene TRBJ2-4, with 8 positions matching TRBD1. The germline V gene encodes CDR1 SNHLY and CDR2 FYNNEI. The CDR3 has 15 amino acids. J was trimmed by 3 bases and V by 6 bases; bases with no gene match: 7. Here the CDR3 reads CASRTGVGSKNIQYF. CDR3 nucleotides: TGTGCCAGCAGGACAGGGGTTGGGAGCAAAAACATTCAGTACTTC.

This rearrangement joins TRBV11-2 to TRBJ2-7, with D maybe TRBD2 (6 bases). The CDR3 has 13 amino acids. Looked up from germline, CDR1 is SGHAT and CDR2 is FQNNGV. The V end lost 5 bases, the J end lost 6 bases, and 14 bases lay between the germline ends. CDR3 residues: CASSRDFLSEQYF. DNA of the CDR3: TGTGCCAGCAGCCGGGACTTCCTGAGCGAGCAGTACTTC.

Concerning this clone: Additional DNA sequences in this sample encode the identical CDR3. The chain couples TRBV5-1 to TRBJ1-1, with a tentative D call TRBD1 (5 bases). Trimming cost V 0 bases and J 5 bases, with 11 bases left between them. CDR3 size: 14 residues. Per the germline V gene, CDR1 is SGHRS and CDR2 is YFSETQ. CDR3 amino acids: CASSLAQGGTEAFF. The CDR3 DNA follows: TGCGCCAGCAGCTTGGCGCAGGGTGGGACTGAAGCTTTCTTT. Full variable domain (rest looked up from reference TRBV5-1 and TRBJ1-1): KAGVTQTPRYLIKTRGQQVTLSCSPISGHRSVSWYQQTPGQGLQFLFEYFSETQRNKGNFPGRFSGRQFSNSRSEMNVSTLELGDSALYLCASSLAQGGTEAFFGQGTRLTVV.

The gene calls are TRBV7-8 and TRBJ2-5; D possibly matches TRBD1 or TRBD2 (5 bases each). CDR3 length equals 11 residues. Germline lookup yields CDR1 SGHVS and CDR2 FQNEAQ. With 6 bases removed from V and 5 bases from J, the gap between germline ends came to 7 bases. Here the CDR3 DNA reads TGTGCCAGCAGGGGGACGGAGACCCAGTACTTC. Translated, it gives CASRGTETQYF.

This clone appeared a single time. The chain carries TRBV7-3 and TRBJ2-2; D call uncertain. V lost 5 bases to trimming and J lost 8 bases, with 21 bases between them. This CDR3 is 16 amino acids long. The germline V gene encodes CDR1 SGHTA and CDR2 FQGTGA. Here the CDR3 reads CASSLRAQTFGGELFF. The CDR3 coding sequence is TGTGCCAGCAGCCTCCGGGCCCAGACGTTCGGGGGGGAGCTGTTTTTT.

This clone turned up a few times. The rearrangement uses TRBV28 and TRBJ1-5; a weak D match, TRBD1 (5 bases). V lost 4 bases and J lost 14, with 18 bases in between. The CDR3 has 13 amino acids. From germline, CDR1 is MDHEN and CDR2 SYDVKM. DNA of the CDR3: TGTGCCAGCAGTTGGGGCGCGGAACATCCCGAGCATTTT. This sequence encodes CASSWGAEHPEHF.